This T cell receptor beta chain emerged from a study of blood T cell repertoires in COVID-19. About the study: T cells, B-cell-depleted T cells, or PBMCs provided the cDNA or gDNA that served as material.

CDR1 and CDR2 from the germline V gene are SEHNR and FQNEAQ (reference sequence). Trimming left V 1 base short and J 5 bases short, with 8 bases between. This CDR3 is 13 amino acids long. Authors' analysis steps: Amplifying reference gene primers gave estimates of nucleated cell counts. TCRdb's copy holds only in-frame clones and misses some; the assay was immunoSEQ multiplex PCR. V and J calls and clone size are as listed in that table; D and trimming were resolved from the DNA. This table has some 150,000 clones, around nine tenths appearing once. This chain uses TRBV7-9 with TRBJ1-1, with D unclear. Sequences were obtained from peripheral blood. The TCR was taken from a woman between 40 and 50 years old with acute or convalescent COVID-19. This chain's CDR3 is CASSLEAWTEAFF. DNA for the CDR3: TGTGCCAGCAGCTTAGAAGCATGGACTGAAGCTTTCTTT.